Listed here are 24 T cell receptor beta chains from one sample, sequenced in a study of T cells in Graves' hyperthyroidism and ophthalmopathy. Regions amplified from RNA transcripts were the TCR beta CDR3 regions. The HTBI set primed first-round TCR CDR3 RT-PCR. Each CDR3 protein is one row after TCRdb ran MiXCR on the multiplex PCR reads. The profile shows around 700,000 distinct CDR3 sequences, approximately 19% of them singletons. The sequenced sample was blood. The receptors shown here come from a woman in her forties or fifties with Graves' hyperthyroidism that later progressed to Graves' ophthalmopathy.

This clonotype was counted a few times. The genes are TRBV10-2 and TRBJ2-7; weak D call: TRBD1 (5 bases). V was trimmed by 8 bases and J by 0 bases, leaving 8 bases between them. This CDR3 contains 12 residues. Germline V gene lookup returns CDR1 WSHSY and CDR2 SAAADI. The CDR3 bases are TGCGCCAGCTGGGGCCTCTCCTACGAGCAGTACTTC. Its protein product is CASWGLSYEQYF.

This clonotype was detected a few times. The CDR3 reads CASSPAGRRTYEQYF. CDR3 bases: TGTGCCAGCTCACCAGCAGGGCGTCGTACCTACGAGCAGTACTTC. This sequence joins TRBV18 and TRBJ2-7; tentatively, D is TRBD1 (5 bases). The length of the CDR3 is 15 residues. With 2 bases removed from V and 2 bases from J, the gap between germline ends came to 13 bases. Germline V gene lookup returns CDR1 KGHSH and CDR2 LQKENI.

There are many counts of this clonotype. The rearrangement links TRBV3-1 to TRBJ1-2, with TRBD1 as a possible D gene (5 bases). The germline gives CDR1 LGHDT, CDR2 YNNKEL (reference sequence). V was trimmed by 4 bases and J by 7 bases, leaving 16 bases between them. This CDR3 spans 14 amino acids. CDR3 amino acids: CASSRPGTVVGYTF. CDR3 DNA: TGTGCCAGCAGCCGCCCCGGGACCGTAGTTGGCTACACCTTC.

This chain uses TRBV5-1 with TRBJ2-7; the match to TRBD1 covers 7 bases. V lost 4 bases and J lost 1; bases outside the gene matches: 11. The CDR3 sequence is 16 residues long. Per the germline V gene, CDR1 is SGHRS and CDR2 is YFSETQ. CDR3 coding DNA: TGCGCCAGCAGCCCGTACCTCGACAGGGTGTCCTACGAGCAGTACTTC. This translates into CASSPYLDRVSYEQYF.

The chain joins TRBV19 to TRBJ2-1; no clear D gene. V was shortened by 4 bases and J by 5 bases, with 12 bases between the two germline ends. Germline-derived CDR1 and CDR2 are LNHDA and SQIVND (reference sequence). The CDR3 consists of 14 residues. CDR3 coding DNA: TGTGCCAGTAGTACGCCTTGGTCAGACAATGAGCAGTTCTTC. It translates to CASSTPWSDNEQFF.

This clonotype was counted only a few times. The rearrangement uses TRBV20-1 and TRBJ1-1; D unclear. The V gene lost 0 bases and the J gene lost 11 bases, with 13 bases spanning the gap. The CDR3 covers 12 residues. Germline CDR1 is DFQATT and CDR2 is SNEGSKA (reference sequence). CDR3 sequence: CSARDFDVRAFF. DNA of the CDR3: TGCAGTGCTAGAGACTTCGACGTTCGTGCTTTCTTT.

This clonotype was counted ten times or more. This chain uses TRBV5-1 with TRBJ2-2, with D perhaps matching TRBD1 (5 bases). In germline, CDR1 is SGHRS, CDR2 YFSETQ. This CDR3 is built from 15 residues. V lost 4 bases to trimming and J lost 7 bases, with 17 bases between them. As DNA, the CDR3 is TGCGCCAGCAGCGGTTGGGGCCCAACAGACGGGGAGCTGTTTTTT. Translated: CASSGWGPTDGELFF.

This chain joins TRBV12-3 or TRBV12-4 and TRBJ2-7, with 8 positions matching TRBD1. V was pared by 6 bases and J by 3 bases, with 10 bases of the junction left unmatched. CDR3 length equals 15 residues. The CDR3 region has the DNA TGTGCCAGCAGCTCAGTCGACAGGGGACTCTACGAGCAGTACTTC. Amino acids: CASSSVDRGLYEQYF.

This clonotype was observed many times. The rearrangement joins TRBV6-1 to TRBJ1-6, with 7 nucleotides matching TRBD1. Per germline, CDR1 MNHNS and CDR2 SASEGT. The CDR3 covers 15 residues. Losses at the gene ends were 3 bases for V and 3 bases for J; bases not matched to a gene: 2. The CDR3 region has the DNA TGTGCCAGCAGTGATCGACAGGGCTATAATTCACCCCTCCACTTT. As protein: CASSDRQGYNSPLHF.

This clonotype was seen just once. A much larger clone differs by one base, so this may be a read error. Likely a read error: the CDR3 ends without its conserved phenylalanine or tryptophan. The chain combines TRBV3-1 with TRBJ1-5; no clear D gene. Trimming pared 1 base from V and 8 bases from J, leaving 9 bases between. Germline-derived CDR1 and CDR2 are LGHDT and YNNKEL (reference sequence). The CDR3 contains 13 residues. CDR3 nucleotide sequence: TGTGCCAGCAGCCAAGGGTCGGTAGAGCCCCAGCATCTT. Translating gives CASSQGSVEPQHL.

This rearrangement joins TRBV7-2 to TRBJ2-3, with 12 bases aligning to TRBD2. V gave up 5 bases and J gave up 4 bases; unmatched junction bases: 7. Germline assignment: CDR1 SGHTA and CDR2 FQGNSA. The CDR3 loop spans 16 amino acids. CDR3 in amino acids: CASSPTGTSGSDTQYF. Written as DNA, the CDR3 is TGTGCCAGCAGCCCTACCGGGACTAGCGGGTCAGATACGCAGTATTTT.

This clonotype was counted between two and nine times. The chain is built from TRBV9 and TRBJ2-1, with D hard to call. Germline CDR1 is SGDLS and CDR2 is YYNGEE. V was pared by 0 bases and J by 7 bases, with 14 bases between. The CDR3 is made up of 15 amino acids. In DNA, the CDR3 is TGTGCCAGCAGCGTAGCTAGGGTTGGTTTAAATGAGCAGTTCTTC. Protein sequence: CASSVARVGLNEQFF.

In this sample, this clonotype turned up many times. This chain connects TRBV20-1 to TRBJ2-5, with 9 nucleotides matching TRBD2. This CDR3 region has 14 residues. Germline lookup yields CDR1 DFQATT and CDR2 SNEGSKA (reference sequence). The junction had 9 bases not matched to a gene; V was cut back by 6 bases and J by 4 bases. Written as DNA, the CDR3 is TGCAGTGCGGTGGGAGCGGGGGGTTTAGAGACCCAGTACTTC. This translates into CSAVGAGGLETQYF.

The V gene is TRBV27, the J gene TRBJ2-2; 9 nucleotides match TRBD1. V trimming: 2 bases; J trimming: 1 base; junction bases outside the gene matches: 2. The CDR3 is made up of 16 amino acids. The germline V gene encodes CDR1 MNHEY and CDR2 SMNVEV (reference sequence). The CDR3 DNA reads TGTGCCAGCAGTTTAAGGGACAGGGAGAACACCGGGGAGCTGTTTTTT. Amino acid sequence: CASSLRDRENTGELFF.

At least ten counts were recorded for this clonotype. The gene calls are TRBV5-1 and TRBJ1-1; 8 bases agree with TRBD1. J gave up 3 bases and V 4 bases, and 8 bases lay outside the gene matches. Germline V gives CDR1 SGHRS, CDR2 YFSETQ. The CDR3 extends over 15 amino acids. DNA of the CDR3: TGCGCCAGCAGCCGTTCGACAGGGGAGGACACTGAAGCTTTCTTT. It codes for CASSRSTGEDTEAFF.

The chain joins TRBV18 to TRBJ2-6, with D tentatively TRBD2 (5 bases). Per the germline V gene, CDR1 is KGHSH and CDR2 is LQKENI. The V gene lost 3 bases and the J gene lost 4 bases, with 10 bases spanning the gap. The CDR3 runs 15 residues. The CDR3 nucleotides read TGTGCCAGCTCACCCGTGACGGGGGGGGCCAACGTCCTGACTTTC. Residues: CASSPVTGGANVLTF.

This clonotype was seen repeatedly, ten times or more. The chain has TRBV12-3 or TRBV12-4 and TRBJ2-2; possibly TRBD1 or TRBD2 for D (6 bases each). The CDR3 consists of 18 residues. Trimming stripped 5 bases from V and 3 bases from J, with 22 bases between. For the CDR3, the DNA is TGTGCCAGCAGTGGCGGAGGGGGGCTGCGCCTTGACACCGGGGAGCTGTTTTTT. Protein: CASSGGGGLRLDTGELFF.

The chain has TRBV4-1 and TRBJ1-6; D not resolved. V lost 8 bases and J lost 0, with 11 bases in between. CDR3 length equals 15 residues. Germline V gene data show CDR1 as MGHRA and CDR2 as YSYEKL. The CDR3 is CASHVGDSYNSPLHF. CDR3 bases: TGCGCCAGCCACGTTGGGGACTCCTATAATTCACCCCTCCACTTT.

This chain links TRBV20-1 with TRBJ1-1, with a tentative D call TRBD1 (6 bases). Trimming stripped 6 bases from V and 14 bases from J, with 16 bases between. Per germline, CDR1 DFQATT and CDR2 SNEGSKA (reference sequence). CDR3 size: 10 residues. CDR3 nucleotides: TGCAGTGCCGGTGGGGACAACAACTTCTTT. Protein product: CSAGGDNNFF.

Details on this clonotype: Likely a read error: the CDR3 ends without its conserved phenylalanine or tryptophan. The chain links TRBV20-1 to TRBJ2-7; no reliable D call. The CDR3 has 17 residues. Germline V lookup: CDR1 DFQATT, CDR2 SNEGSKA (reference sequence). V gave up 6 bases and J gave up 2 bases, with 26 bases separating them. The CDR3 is CSAKPSPGRRITYEQYL. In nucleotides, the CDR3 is TGCAGTGCCAAACCGTCCCCTGGCAGGCGAATTACCTACGAGCAGTACCTC.

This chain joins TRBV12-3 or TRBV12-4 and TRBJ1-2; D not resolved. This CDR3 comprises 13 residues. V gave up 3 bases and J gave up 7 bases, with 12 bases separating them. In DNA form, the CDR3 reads TGTGCCAGCAGTTTCGAGGAGGGCTCTGGCTACACCTTC. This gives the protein CASSFEEGSGYTF.

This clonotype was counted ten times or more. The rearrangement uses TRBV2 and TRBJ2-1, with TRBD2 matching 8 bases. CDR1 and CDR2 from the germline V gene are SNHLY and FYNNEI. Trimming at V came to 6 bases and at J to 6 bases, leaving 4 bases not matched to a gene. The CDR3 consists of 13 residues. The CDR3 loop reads CASSVGTSNEQFF. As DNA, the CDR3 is TGTGCCAGCAGCGTTGGGACTAGCAATGAGCAGTTCTTC. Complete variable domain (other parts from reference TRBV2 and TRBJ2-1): EPEVTQTPSHQVTQMGQEVILRCVPISNHLYFYWYRQILGQKVEFLVSFYNNEISEKSEIFDDQFSVERPDGSNFTLKIRSTKLEDSAMYFCASSVGTSNEQFFGPGTRLTVL.

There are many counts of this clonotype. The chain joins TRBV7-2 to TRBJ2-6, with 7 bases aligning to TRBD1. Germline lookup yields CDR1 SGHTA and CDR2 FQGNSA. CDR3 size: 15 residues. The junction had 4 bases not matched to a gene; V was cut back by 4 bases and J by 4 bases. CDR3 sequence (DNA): TGTGCCAGCAGCTGGACAGGTTTCGGGGCCAACGTCCTGACTTTC. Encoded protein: CASSWTGFGANVLTF. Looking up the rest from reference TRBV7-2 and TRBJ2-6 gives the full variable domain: GAGVSQSPSNKVTEKGKDVELRCDPISGHTALYWYRQSLGQGLEFLIYFQGNSAPDKSGLPSDRFSAERTGGSVSTLTIQRTQQEDSAVYLCASSWTGFGANVLTFGAGSRLTVL.

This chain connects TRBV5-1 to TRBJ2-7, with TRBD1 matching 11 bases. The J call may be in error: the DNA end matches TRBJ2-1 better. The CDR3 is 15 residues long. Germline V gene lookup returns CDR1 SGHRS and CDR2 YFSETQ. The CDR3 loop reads CASSNSGQGVYEQFF. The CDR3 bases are TGCGCCAGCAGCAATTCGGGACAGGGGGTGTACGAGCAGTTCTTC.